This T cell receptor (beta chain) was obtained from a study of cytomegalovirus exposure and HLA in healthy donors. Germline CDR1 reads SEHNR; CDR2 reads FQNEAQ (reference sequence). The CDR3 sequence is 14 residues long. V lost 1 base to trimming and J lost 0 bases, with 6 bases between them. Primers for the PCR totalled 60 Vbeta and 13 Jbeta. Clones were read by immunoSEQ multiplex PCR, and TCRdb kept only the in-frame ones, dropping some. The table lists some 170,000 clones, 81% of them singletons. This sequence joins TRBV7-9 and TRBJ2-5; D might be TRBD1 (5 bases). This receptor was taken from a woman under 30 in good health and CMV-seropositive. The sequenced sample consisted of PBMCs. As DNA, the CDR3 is TGTGCCAGCAGCTTAGGGACAAACCAAGAGACCCAGTACTTC. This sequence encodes CASSLGTNQETQYF.